This passage covers 16 T cell receptor beta chains from one sample sequenced in a study of CD4+ T cells in melanoma. The assay was immunoSEQ multiplex PCR, and TCRdb's table has in-frame clones only and misses some. The data contain about 4,900 clones, around three fifths of them singletons. Sequencing was performed on cells from a culture (not recorded whether cultured in vitro). Every receptor here comes from a human donor with melanoma.

V and J are TRBV7-8 and TRBJ1-1; D unclear. The V end was cut by 1 base, the J end by 0 bases, with 6 bases between. CDR1 and CDR2 (germline): SGHVS, FQNEAQ. This CDR3 is built from 14 residues. CDR3 coding DNA: TGTGCCAGCAGCTTAGAAACAATGAACACTGAAGCTTTCTTT. It codes for CASSLETMNTEAFF.

This clone qualifies as large. The chain carries TRBV7-9 and TRBJ1-2; 9 bases fit TRBD1. The trim removed 3 bases at V and 7 bases at J, leaving 3 bases unmatched. This CDR3 comprises 13 residues. CDR1 and CDR2 (germline): SEHNR, FQNEAQ (reference sequence). The CDR3 loop is CASSLGTGSGYTF. In DNA form, the CDR3 reads TGTGCCAGCAGCTTGGGGACAGGGAGTGGCTACACCTTC.

The V call is TRBV3-1 (or the pseudogene TRBV3-2), the J call TRBJ1-2, with 9 nucleotides matching TRBD1. The CDR3 has 16 amino acids. The V and J ends lost 1 base and 1 base, in that order; junction bases with no gene match: 4. Germline values: CDR1 LGHDT, CDR2 YNNKEL (reference sequence). Written as DNA, the CDR3 is TGTGCCAGCAGCCAAGGTTGGACAGGGGATAACTATGGCTACACCTTC. Its translation is CASSQGWTGDNYGYTF.

This chain joins TRBV9 and TRBJ1-2; D is possibly TRBD1 (6 bases). Trimming removed 3 bases from V and 3 bases from J, with 9 bases in between. The CDR3 is 13 amino acids. CDR1 is SGDLS, CDR2 YYNGEE, per germline. The DNA for the CDR3 is TGTGCCAGCAGCGCAGGGACATACTATGGCTACACCTTC. It specifies CASSAGTYYGYTF.

The chain links TRBV23-1 to TRBJ1-1; 8 nucleotides align to TRBD1. TRBV23-1 counts as an open reading frame of uncertain function. This CDR3 is built from 15 residues. V lost 5 bases, J lost 4 bases, and 9 bases stayed unmatched. The CDR3 loop reads CASSRAGGKGTEAFF. The CDR3 bases are TGCGCCAGCAGTAGGGCAGGGGGCAAAGGCACTGAAGCTTTCTTT.

This clone was seen only once. This rearrangement joins TRBV4-3 to TRBJ1-2; tentatively, D is TRBD1 (5 bases). The germline gives CDR1 LGHNA, CDR2 YSLEER. CDR3 size: 15 residues. V was pared by 0 bases and J by 4 bases, with 12 bases between. CDR3 sequence (DNA): TGCGCCAGCAGCCAAGATTTGCAGAGGGGCTATGGCTACACCTTC. This sequence encodes CASSQDLQRGYGYTF.

The genes are TRBV27 and TRBJ2-5, with D possibly TRBD2 on 6 matching bases. Trimming pared 5 bases from V and 5 bases from J, leaving 18 bases between. This CDR3 region has 15 residues. Per germline, CDR1 MNHEY and CDR2 SMNVEV (reference sequence). The DNA for the CDR3 is TGTGCCAGCAGTACCACCACGGGAGCCTTGGAGACCCAGTACTTC. This codes for CASSTTTGALETQYF.

V is TRBV7-9 and J is TRBJ2-7; no clear D. The V end lost 7 bases, the J end lost 0 bases, and 16 bases lay between the germline ends. The CDR3 has 15 amino acids. CDR1 SEHNR and CDR2 FQNEAQ come from the germline V gene (reference sequence). Written as DNA, the CDR3 is TGTGCCAGCACTCGTGGTTCTCCGAGCTCCTACGAGCAGTACTTC. This gives the protein CASTRGSPSSYEQYF.

The chain joins TRBV5-1 to TRBJ2-7, with no clear D. The CDR3 is 16 residues long. Trimming took 2 bases from V and 3 from J, leaving 18 bases between them. Germline CDR1 reads SGHRS; CDR2 reads YFSETQ. This CDR3 reads CASSLNLEGTYYEQYF. The CDR3 region has the DNA TGCGCCAGCAGCTTAAATCTTGAAGGCACTTACTACGAGCAGTACTTC.

This chain uses TRBV4-1 with TRBJ1-2; 12 bases agree with TRBD1. The CDR3 sequence is 17 residues long. The germline V gene encodes CDR1 MGHRA and CDR2 YSYEKL. The junction had 9 bases not matched to a gene; V was cut back by 0 bases and J by 7 bases. The CDR3 reads CASSQDWGTGGAGGYTF. The CDR3 nucleotides read TGCGCCAGCAGCCAAGATTGGGGGACAGGGGGCGCGGGTGGCTACACCTTC.

This clone qualifies as medium-sized (0.01 to 0.1%). The chain carries TRBV5-5 and TRBJ1-4, with D possibly TRBD1 on 6 matching bases. The CDR3 loop spans 17 amino acids. Germline V gives CDR1 SGHKS, CDR2 YYEKEE (reference sequence). V shed 3 bases and J shed 0 bases, with 15 bases lying between them. The CDR3 loop reads CASSWGGAGATNEKLFF. CDR3 DNA sequence: TGTGCCAGCAGCTGGGGGGGGGCAGGGGCAACTAATGAAAAACTGTTTTTT.

The chain employs TRBV6-5 and TRBJ1-3; D is possibly TRBD1 (6 bases). The CDR3 has 15 amino acids. Germline CDR1 MNHEY, CDR2 SVGAGI. The germline V and J ends were trimmed by 8 bases and 0 bases, with 14 bases remaining between them. Written as DNA, the CDR3 is TGTGCCAGCCAACAGGGACCCGGCTCTGGAAACACCATATATTTT. Amino acids: CASQQGPGSGNTIYF.

V is TRBV3-1 (or the pseudogene TRBV3-2) and J is TRBJ2-2, with TRBD2 identical over 7 bases. V was pared by 4 bases and J by 7 bases, with 3 bases of the junction left unmatched. This CDR3 is built from 13 residues. Per germline, CDR1 LGHDT and CDR2 YNNKEL (reference sequence). CDR3 protein: CASSPTGGGELFF. CDR3 DNA: TGTGCCAGCAGCCCGACGGGGGGCGGGGAGCTGTTTTTT.

This clone was detected once. V is TRBV2 and J is TRBJ2-6; D may be TRBD1 (5 bases). V shed 6 bases and J shed 0 bases, with 9 bases lying between them. Germline CDR1 reads SNHLY; CDR2 reads FYNNEI. CDR3 length: 15 residues. The CDR3 here is CASSFRASGANVLTF. The CDR3 coding sequence is TGTGCCAGCAGCTTCAGGGCCTCTGGGGCCAACGTCCTGACTTTC.

The chain combines TRBV28 with TRBJ1-5; 12 nucleotides line up with TRBD1. The V segment lost 6 bases and the J segment 7 bases; nucleotides outside the gene matches: 10. From germline, CDR1 is MDHEN and CDR2 SYDVKM. This CDR3 has 16 amino acids. Here the CDR3 DNA reads TGTGCCAGCAGCCCCGGGACAGGGGGCTTCAAACAGCCCCAGCATTTT. Translating gives CASSPGTGGFKQPQHF.

The J gene is TRBJ2-3, the V gene TRBV19; D might be TRBD1 (5 bases). The germline V and J ends were trimmed by 0 bases and 2 bases, with 15 bases remaining between them. The CDR3 runs to 17 residues. Per germline, CDR1 LNHDA and CDR2 SQIVND (reference sequence). CDR3 DNA: TGTGCCAGTAGTATAGATACCTGGGGCAGCCTCACAGATACGCAGTATTTT. Amino acid sequence: CASSIDTWGSLTDTQYF.